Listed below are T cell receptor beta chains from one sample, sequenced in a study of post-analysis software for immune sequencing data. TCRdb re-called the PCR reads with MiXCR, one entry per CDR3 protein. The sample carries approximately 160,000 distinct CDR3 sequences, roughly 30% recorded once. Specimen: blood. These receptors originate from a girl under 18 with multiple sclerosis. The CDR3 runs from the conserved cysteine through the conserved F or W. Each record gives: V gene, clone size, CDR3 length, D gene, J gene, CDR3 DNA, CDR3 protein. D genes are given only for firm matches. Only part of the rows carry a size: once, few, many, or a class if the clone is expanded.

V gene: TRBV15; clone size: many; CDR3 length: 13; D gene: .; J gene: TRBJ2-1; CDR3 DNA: TGTGCCATCTCCGGGACAAGCCCCAATGAGCAGTTCTTC; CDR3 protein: CAISGTSPNEQFF
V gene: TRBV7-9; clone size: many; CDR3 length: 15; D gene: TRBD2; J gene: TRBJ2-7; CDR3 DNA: TGTGCCAGCAGCTTGGGACTAGCCCTGATTTACGAGCAGTACTTC; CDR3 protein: CASSLGLALIYEQYF
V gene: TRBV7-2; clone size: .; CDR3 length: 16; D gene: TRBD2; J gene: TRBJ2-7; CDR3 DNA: TGTGCCAGCAGCGTAGATGGAGCGGGAGGAATCTACGAGCAGTACTTC; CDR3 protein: CASSVDGAGGIYEQYF
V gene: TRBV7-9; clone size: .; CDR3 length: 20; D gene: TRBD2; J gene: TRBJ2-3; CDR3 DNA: TGTGCCAGCAGCTTTCCCCTACCGGGAGGGCCAGCGCCCCTCACAGATACGCAGTATTTT; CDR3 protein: CASSFPLPGGPAPLTDTQYF
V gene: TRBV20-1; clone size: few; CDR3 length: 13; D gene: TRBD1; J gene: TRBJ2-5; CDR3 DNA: TGCAGTGCTAGACCTGGGACAGTCGGGACCCAGTACTTC; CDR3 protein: CSARPGTVGTQYF
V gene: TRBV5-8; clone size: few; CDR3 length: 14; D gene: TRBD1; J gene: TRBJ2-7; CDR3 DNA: TGTGCCAGCAGCTGGGACAGGGGAGCCTACGAGCAGTACTTC; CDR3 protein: CASSWDRGAYEQYF
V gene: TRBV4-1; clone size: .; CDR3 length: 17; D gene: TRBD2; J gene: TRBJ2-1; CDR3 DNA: TGCGCCAGCAGCCAAGATAGGACAAGCGGGAGGTACAATGAGCAGTTCTTC; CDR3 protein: CASSQDRTSGRYNEQFF
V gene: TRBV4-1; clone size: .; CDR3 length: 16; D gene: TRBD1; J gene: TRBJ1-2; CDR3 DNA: TGCGCCAGCAGCCCCCAGGGGGGCTTACTCAACTATGGCTACACCTTC; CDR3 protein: CASSPQGGLLNYGYTF
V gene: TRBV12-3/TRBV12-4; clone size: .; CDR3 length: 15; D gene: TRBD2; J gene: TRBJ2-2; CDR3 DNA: TGTGCCAGCAGACTAGCGGGAGGGAGGACCGGGGGGCTGTTTTTT; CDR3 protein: CASRLAGGRTGGLFF
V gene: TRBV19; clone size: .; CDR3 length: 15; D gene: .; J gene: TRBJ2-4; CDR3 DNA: TGTGCCAGTAGTATATGGGGTGGGACCAAAAACATTCAGTACTTC; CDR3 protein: CASSIWGGTKNIQYF
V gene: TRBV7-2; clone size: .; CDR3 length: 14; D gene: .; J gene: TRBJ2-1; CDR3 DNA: TGTGCCAGCAGCTTGGGCGGGACAGAAAATGGGCAGTTCTTC; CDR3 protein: CASSLGGTENGQFF
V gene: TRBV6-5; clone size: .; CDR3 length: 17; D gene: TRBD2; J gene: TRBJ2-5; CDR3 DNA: TGTGCCAGCAGTTACGTTCGACTAGCGGGTCGGGGGTCGGAGCAGTACTTC; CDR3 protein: CASSYVRLAGRGSEQYF
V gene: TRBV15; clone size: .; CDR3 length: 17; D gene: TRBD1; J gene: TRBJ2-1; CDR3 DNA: TGCGCCACCAGCAGAGGTGAGGGGGCTGCATACTACGATGAGCAGTTCTTC; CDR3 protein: CATSRGEGAAYYDEQFF
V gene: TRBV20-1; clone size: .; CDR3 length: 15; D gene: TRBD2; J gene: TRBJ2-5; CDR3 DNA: TGCAGTGCTAGAGGAACTAGCGGGAGGGTCAATGAGCAGTACTTC; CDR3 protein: CSARGTSGRVNEQYF
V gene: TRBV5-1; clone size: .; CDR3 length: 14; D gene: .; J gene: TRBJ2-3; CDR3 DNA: TGCGCCAGCAGCTTGGAGCAGGGGTCAGATACGCAGTATTTT; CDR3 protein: CASSLEQGSDTQYF
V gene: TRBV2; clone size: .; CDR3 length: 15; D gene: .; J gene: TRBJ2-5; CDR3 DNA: TGTGCCAGCAGTGAAATTGGTCGGAACCAAGAGACCCAGTACTTC; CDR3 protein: CASSEIGRNQETQYF
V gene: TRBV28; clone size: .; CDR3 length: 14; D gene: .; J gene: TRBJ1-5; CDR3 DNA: TGTGCCAGCATCTCCTCATTGGGGTACCAGCCCCAGCATTTT; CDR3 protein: CASISSLGYQPQHF
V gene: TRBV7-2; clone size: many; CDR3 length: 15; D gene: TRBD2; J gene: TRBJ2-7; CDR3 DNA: TGTGCCAGCAGCTACGGATGGACTAGAGTCGACGAGCAGTACTTC; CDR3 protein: CASSYGWTRVDEQYF
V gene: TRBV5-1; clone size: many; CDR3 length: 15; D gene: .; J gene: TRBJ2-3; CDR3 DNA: TGCGCCAGCAGGAGGACCGGGACACCCACAGATACGCAGTATTTT; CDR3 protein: CASRRTGTPTDTQYF
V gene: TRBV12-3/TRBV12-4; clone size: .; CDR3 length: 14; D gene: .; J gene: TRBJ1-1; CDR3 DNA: TGTGCCAGCAGTTTAACCGACAGTGCCCCTGAAGCTTTCTTT; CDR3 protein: CASSLTDSAPEAFF
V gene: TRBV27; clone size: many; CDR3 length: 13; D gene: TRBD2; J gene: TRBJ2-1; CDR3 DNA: TGTGCCAGCAGTCCTAGACTAGCGGGGATGGAGTTCTTC; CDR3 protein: CASSPRLAGMEFF
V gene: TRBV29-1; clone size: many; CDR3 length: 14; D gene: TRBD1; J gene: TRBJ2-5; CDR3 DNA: TGCAGCTCAGTGGACAGGGCCTTACAAGAGACCCAGTACTTC; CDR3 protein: CSSVDRALQETQYF
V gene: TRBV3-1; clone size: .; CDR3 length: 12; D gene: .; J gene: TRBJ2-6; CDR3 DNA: TGTGCCACTCTCTCTGGGGCCAACGTCCTGACTTTC; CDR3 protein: CATLSGANVLTF
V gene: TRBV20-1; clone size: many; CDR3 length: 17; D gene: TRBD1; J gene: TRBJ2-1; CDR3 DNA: TGCAGTGCTAGGACAGGGGAGGCGACTAGAGGGGGTGGTGAGCAGTTCTTC; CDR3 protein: CSARTGEATRGGGEQFF
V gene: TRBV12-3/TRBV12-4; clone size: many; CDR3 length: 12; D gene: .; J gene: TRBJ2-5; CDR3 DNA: TGTGCCAGCAGTCTCGACAAAGAGACCCAGTACTTC; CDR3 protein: CASSLDKETQYF
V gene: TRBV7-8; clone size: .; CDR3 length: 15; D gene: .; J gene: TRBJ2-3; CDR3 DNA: TGTGCCAGCAGCTTAACTTCTAGCATGACAGATACGCAGTATTTT; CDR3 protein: CASSLTSSMTDTQYF
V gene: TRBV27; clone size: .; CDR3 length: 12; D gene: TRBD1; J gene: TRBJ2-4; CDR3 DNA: TGTGCCAGCAGTGACAGGGGGAACATTCAGTACTTC; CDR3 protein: CASSDRGNIQYF
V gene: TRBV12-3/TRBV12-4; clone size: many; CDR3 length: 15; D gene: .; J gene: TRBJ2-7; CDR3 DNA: TGTGCCAGCAGTCCCGCCGGAGGTTACAGGTACGAGCAGTACTTC; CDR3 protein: CASSPAGGYRYEQYF